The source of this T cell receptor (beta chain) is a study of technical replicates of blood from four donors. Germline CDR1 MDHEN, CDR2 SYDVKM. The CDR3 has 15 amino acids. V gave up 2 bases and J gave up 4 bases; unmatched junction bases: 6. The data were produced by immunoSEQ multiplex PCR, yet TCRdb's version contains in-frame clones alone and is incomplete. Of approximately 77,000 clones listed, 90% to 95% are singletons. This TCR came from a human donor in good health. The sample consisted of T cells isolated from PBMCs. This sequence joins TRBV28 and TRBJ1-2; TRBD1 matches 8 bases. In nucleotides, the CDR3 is TGTGCCAGCAGTTTAGGGGACAGGTCTCTCTATGGCTACACCTTC. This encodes CASSLGDRSLYGYTF.